The 24 T cell receptor beta chains below come from one sample, sequenced in a study of Ad26.COV2.S vaccination and SARS-CoV-2 variants. Method: immunoSEQ multiplex PCR; TCRdb's copy keeps in-frame clones and lacks some. The table lists a few hundred thousand clones, 80% to 95% of them singletons, with 9% to 15% in the top ten. Regarding treatment: some 20 received Ad26.COV2.S at low or high dose, single or two shots; 5 received placebo; per-sample allocation not given. After the first vaccine or placebo injection, samples were drawn on day 63. Here the sequenced sample was peripheral blood, taken in a trial of Ad26.COV2.S vaccine versus placebo. The origin of the receptors is a person aged 18-65 years who received the Ad26.COV2.S COVID-19 vaccine or a placebo.

The rearrangement joins TRBV27 to TRBJ1-2; no clear D. CDR3 length equals 13 residues. CDR1 and CDR2 from the germline V gene are MNHEY and SMNVEV (reference sequence). Between the trimmed V and J ends, which lost 5 bases and 4 bases, there was a span of 11 bases. CDR3 in amino acids: CASSPQSLYGYTF. In DNA form, the CDR3 reads TGTGCCAGCAGTCCACAGAGCCTCTATGGCTACACCTTC.

The CDR3 nucleotides are TGTGCCAGCAGCTCTGGGAGGGCCCTCACAGATACGCAGTATTTT. Translation gives CASSSGRALTDTQYF. V and J are TRBV7-2 and TRBJ2-3, with 7 bases lining up with TRBD2. Germline loops: CDR1 SGHTA, CDR2 FQGNSA. J gave up 2 bases and V 4 bases, and 6 bases lay outside the gene matches. The CDR3 loop spans 15 amino acids.

J is TRBJ1-4 and V is TRBV28; 12 bases line up with TRBD1. Per the germline V gene, CDR1 is MDHEN and CDR2 is SYDVKM. The CDR3 is made up of 16 amino acids. The J segment lost 6 bases and the V segment lost 6 bases, leaving 8 bases of the junction unmatched. CDR3: CASSRDRGLGDEKLFF. As DNA, the CDR3 is TGTGCCAGCAGCCGGGACAGGGGGCTTGGAGATGAAAAACTGTTTTTT.

The gene calls are TRBV29-1 and TRBJ2-3, with 12 positions matching TRBD2. Losses at the gene ends were 6 bases for V and 3 bases for J; bases not matched to a gene: 7. Germline CDR1 reads SQVTM; CDR2 reads ANQGSEA. This CDR3 region has 15 residues. As DNA, the CDR3 is TGCAGCGTGCCCGGACTAGCGGGATTTACAGATACGCAGTATTTT. Amino acid sequence: CSVPGLAGFTDTQYF.

This chain connects TRBV6-1 to TRBJ2-1; a weak D match, TRBD2 (7 bases). Per the germline V gene, CDR1 is MNHNS and CDR2 is SASEGT. V was clipped by 1 base and J by 8 bases, with 21 bases between them. The CDR3 spans 17 residues. CDR3 residues: CASSEGYGGLKEDEQFF. The CDR3 bases are TGTGCCAGCAGTGAAGGGTACGGGGGGCTAAAAGAGGATGAGCAGTTCTTC.

The V call is TRBV27, the J call TRBJ2-1, with 7 bases identical to TRBD1. This CDR3 region has 15 residues. With 5 bases clipped from V and 2 bases from J, the junction kept 6 bases outside the gene matches. Germline V gene lookup returns CDR1 MNHEY and CDR2 SMNVEV (reference sequence). CDR3 sequence (DNA): TGTGCCAGCAGTGGCGGACAGGACGCCTACAATGAGCAGTTCTTC. It encodes CASSGGQDAYNEQFF.

This chain joins TRBV10-2 and TRBJ1-2; D unclear. This CDR3 region has 12 residues. With 3 bases removed from V and 8 bases from J, the gap between germline ends came to 10 bases. Germline V CDR1 and CDR2: WSHSY, SAAADI. The CDR3 DNA sequence: TGCGCCAGCAGTGATATGGTTGACGGCTACACCTTC. Translation gives CASSDMVDGYTF.

V is TRBV13 and J is TRBJ2-7; 9 bases fit TRBD1. J gave up 1 base and V 4 bases, and 5 bases lay outside the gene matches. Germline CDR1 and CDR2: PRHDT and FYEKMQ (reference sequence). The CDR3 is 15 residues long. The CDR3 loop is CASSSTGGASYEQYF. The CDR3 DNA follows: TGTGCCAGCAGCTCGACAGGGGGAGCGTCCTACGAGCAGTACTTC.

The chain combines TRBV29-1 with TRBJ2-7; the D gene is possibly TRBD1 (6 bases). CDR1 and CDR2 from the germline V gene are SQVTM and ANQGSEA. The ends were cut back, 6 bases at V and 4 bases at J, with 13 bases in the middle. The CDR3 is made up of 12 amino acids. This CDR3 reads CSVHTRGYEQYF. CDR3 in DNA: TGCAGCGTCCACACCAGGGGTTACGAGCAGTACTTC.

The CDR3 coding sequence is TGTGCCAGCAGTGTGACAGGCTTAAGAGAGCAGTACTTC. Translating gives CASSVTGLREQYF. The genes are TRBV28 and TRBJ2-7; D perhaps matches TRBD1 (6 bases). Trimming took off 5 bases at V and 7 bases at J, with 15 bases between the two ends. Per germline, CDR1 MDHEN and CDR2 SYDVKM. This CDR3 contains 13 residues.

This chain connects TRBV27 to TRBJ1-2; 7 positions agree with TRBD1. This CDR3 has 15 amino acids. V lost 5 bases and J lost 4; bases outside the gene matches: 10. Germline lookup yields CDR1 MNHEY and CDR2 SMNVEV (reference sequence). CDR3 loop: CASSTTGQFIYGYTF. CDR3 nucleotide sequence: TGTGCCAGCAGTACTACGGGACAGTTTATCTATGGCTACACCTTC.

This chain links TRBV4-1 with TRBJ1-5, with D possibly TRBD1 on 5 matching bases. V lost 1 base to trimming and J lost 1 base, with 17 bases between them. Germline V lookup: CDR1 MGHRA, CDR2 YSYEKL. The CDR3 is 18 amino acids. The CDR3 bases are TGCGCCAGCAGCCAAGGAATCAGCGGGGGGGGAAGCAATCAGCCCCAGCATTTT. Its protein product is CASSQGISGGGSNQPQHF.

This clone was observed a handful of times. The V gene is TRBV5-8, the J gene TRBJ1-5, with a tentative D call TRBD1 (6 bases). This CDR3 contains 16 residues. Germline CDR1 reads SGHTS; CDR2 reads YDEGEE. V lost 0 bases and J 4 bases, leaving 14 bases between the germline ends. In DNA form, the CDR3 reads TGTGCCAGCAGCTTGGGGCTTCGGACAGATAATCAGCCCCAGCATTTT. Amino acids: CASSLGLRTDNQPQHF.

The chain has TRBV10-3 and TRBJ2-7; perhaps TRBD2 as D (5 bases). V was shortened by 3 bases and J by 0 bases, with 12 bases between the two germline ends. The CDR3 is 15 amino acids. The germline V gene encodes CDR1 ENHRY and CDR2 SYGVKD. The CDR3 coding sequence is TGTGCCATCAGTGAAGTTGAGCGGAGCTCCTACGAGCAGTACTTC. Encoded protein: CAISEVERSSYEQYF.

The V gene is TRBV9, the J gene TRBJ1-1, with no clear D. Trimming removed 0 bases from V and 5 bases from J, with 14 bases in between. Germline values: CDR1 SGDLS, CDR2 YYNGEE. There are 15 residues in the CDR3. The CDR3 sequence is CASSVDGRWLTEAFF. DNA of the CDR3: TGTGCCAGCAGCGTAGACGGCAGGTGGCTGACTGAAGCTTTCTTT.

V usage is TRBV18 and J usage is TRBJ2-5; D uncertain. The germline CDR1 and CDR2 sequences are KGHSH and LQKENI. The CDR3 has 14 residues. V lost 3 bases and J 2 bases, leaving 10 bases between the germline ends. The CDR3 DNA reads TGTGCCAGCTCACCTGGGCAGAGGCAAGAGACCCAGTACTTC. Amino acid sequence: CASSPGQRQETQYF.

The chain recombines TRBV5-1 with TRBJ1-3, with D possibly being TRBD1 (6 bases). The germline V gene has CDR1 SGHRS and CDR2 YFSETQ. This CDR3 is built from 15 residues. The V end was cut by 0 bases, the J end by 4 bases, with 11 bases between. Here the CDR3 DNA reads TGCGCCAGCAGCTTGGGTGGACAGTCAGGAAACACCATATATTTT. Encoded protein: CASSLGGQSGNTIYF.

This sequence joins TRBV29-1 and TRBJ2-1, with 9 bases lining up with TRBD2. The V gene's germline CDR1 is SQVTM and CDR2 ANQGSEA. The CDR3 is made up of 15 amino acids. V lost 0 bases, J lost 8 bases, and 8 bases stayed unmatched. CDR3 sequence: CSVEDRSGSFYEQFF. CDR3 bases: TGCAGCGTTGAAGATCGTAGCGGGAGTTTCTATGAGCAGTTCTTC.

This CDR3 is CASSSLGQRSYEQYF. CDR3 DNA: TGTGCCAGCAGCTCCCTAGGACAGCGCTCCTACGAGCAGTACTTC. The genes are TRBV13 and TRBJ2-7; possibly TRBD1 for D (6 bases). CDR3 length: 15 residues. V lost 4 bases and J 0 bases, leaving 13 bases between the germline ends. Germline loops: CDR1 PRHDT, CDR2 FYEKMQ (reference sequence).

The chain joins TRBV15 to TRBJ2-3; D not resolved. The CDR3 length is 16 residues. V gave up 8 bases and J gave up 3 bases, with 21 bases separating them. The germline V gene encodes CDR1 LNHNV and CDR2 YYDKDF (reference sequence). The CDR3 region has the DNA TGTGCCACCCCTGTTGTAACGCCGATAGTAACAGATACGCAGTATTTT. It codes for CATPVVTPIVTDTQYF.

A single count supports this clone. This rearrangement joins TRBV30 to TRBJ2-7; D is possibly TRBD2 (6 bases). CDR3 length equals 11 residues. Germline V gene lookup returns CDR1 GTSNPN and CDR2 SVGIG (reference sequence). The V end lost 5 bases, the J end lost 5 bases, and 10 bases lay between the germline ends. CDR3 loop: CAWLASNEQYF. CDR3 bases: TGTGCCTGGCTAGCGAGCAACGAGCAGTACTTC.

V is TRBV7-3 and J is TRBJ2-1; the match to TRBD1 covers 7 bases. Germline CDR1 reads SGHTA; CDR2 reads FQGTGA. After removal of 4 bases from V and 4 bases from J, the junction contained 10 bases not matched to a gene. The CDR3 loop spans 16 amino acids. As DNA, the CDR3 is TGTGCCAGCAGCTCAGAGACAGGGTTTTTATACAATGAGCAGTTCTTC. Its translation is CASSSETGFLYNEQFF.

This chain joins TRBV13 and TRBJ2-3, with 13 bases identical to TRBD2. Germline values: CDR1 PRHDT, CDR2 FYEKMQ (reference sequence). The CDR3 is made up of 17 amino acids. Trimming at V came to 4 bases and at J to 2 bases, leaving 6 bases not matched to a gene. The CDR3 coding sequence is TGTGCCAGCAGCTCCTCCGGGACTAGCGGGAACACAGATACGCAGTATTTT. It yields the protein CASSSSGTSGNTDTQYF.

The genes are TRBV10-3 and TRBJ1-6, with 7 bases identical to TRBD1. Trimming cost V 4 bases and J 5 bases; bases outside gene matches: 5. CDR1 is ENHRY, CDR2 SYGVKD, per germline. The CDR3 has 15 residues. CDR3 in amino acids: CAISVQTGNNSPLHF. The CDR3 bases are TGTGCCATCAGTGTTCAGACAGGGAATAATTCACCCCTCCACTTT.